This T cell receptor beta chain originates from a study of shared clonotypes between healthy human individuals. This clone was picked up a small number of times. What it binds is unknown. Trimming shortened V by 3 bases and J by 2 bases, and 10 bases separated the two germline ends. The CDR3 has 14 amino acids. Per the germline V gene, CDR1 is ENHRY and CDR2 is SYGVKD. Execution of the assay was at deep level. The authors' processing: Filtering differed, since immunoSEQ gave only junction sequences and no quality scores. Generated by immunoSEQ multiplex PCR, the TCRdb table keeps only in-frame clones and is missing some. D and trimming were read from the DNA, whereas the V and J calls and clone size are those reported in that table. The table has about half a million clones, around 80% seen once; the top ten hold approximately 12%. Study results and caveats: An effect of sequencing depth on clonotype sharing among donors was expected. Only a few donors were included, so the genetic and exposure-history diversity represented was limited.

Material for sequencing was PBMCs. The genes are TRBV10-3 and TRBJ1-2, with D maybe TRBD1 (6 bases). The TCR comes from a woman aged 40 to 50 in good health. Some clones in this sample may be carry-over from other donors' samples. CDR3 amino acids: CAISDRGPNYGYTF. In DNA form, the CDR3 reads TGTGCCATCAGTGACAGGGGTCCCAACTATGGCTACACCTTC.